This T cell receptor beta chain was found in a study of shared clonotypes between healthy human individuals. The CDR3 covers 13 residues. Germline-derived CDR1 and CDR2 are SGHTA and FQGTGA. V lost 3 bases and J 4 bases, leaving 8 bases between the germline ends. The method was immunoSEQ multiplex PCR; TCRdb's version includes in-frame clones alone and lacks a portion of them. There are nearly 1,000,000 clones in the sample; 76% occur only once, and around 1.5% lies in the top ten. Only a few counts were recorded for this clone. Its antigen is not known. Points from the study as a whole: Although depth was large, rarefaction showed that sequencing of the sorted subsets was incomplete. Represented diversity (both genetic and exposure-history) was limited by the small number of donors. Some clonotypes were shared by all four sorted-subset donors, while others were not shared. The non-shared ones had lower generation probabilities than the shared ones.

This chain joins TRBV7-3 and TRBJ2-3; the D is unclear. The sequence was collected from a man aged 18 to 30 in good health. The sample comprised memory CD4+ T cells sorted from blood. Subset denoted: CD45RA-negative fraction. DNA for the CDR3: TGTGCCAGCAGCTTTAGTCGGGCAGATACGCAGTATTTT. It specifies CASSFSRADTQYF. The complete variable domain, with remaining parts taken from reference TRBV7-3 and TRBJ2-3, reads GAGVSQTPSNKVTEKGKYVELRCDPISGHTALYWYRQSLGQGPEFLIYFQGTGAADDSGLPNDRFFAVRPEGSVSTLKIQRTERGDSAVYLCASSFSRADTQYFGPGTRLTVL.